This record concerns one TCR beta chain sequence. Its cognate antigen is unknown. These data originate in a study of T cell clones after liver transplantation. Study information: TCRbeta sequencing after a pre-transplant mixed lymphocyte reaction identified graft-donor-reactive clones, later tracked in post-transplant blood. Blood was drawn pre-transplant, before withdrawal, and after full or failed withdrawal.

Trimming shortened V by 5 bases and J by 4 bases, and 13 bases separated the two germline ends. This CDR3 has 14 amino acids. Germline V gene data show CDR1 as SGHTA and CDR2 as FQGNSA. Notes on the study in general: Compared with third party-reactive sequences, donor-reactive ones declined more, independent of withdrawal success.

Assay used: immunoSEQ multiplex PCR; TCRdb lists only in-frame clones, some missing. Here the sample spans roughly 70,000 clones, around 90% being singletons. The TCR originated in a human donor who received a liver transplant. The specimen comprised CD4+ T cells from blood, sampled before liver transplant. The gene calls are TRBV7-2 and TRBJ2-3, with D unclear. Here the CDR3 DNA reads TGTGCCAGCAGCCCGATCGGTGGGTCAGATACGCAGTATTTT. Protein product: CASSPIGGSDTQYF.